Sequencing of this TCR beta chain was carried out in a study of cytomegalovirus exposure and HLA in healthy donors. General study results and limits: The authors later found HLA-associated TCR beta chains more clonally expanded than equally common others.

Looked up from germline, CDR1 is MNHNS and CDR2 is SASEGT. CDR3 length equals 13 residues. Trimming shortened V by 6 bases and J by 5 bases, and 13 bases separated the two germline ends. For this clone: Its antigen is unidentified.

Use of 60 Vbeta and 13 Jbeta primers characterized the PCR. Generated by immunoSEQ multiplex PCR, the TCRdb table keeps only in-frame clones and is missing some. The sample contains 150,000 to 200,000 clones, under 85% of which appear only once. The sequence came from a young woman in good health and CMV-seropositive. J is TRBJ1-1 and V is TRBV6-1; a possible D gene is TRBD1 (5 bases). Material: PBMCs. CDR3 sequence reads: CASRRKTETEAFF. DNA for the CDR3: TGTGCCAGCAGACGCAAGACAGAAACTGAAGCTTTCTTT.